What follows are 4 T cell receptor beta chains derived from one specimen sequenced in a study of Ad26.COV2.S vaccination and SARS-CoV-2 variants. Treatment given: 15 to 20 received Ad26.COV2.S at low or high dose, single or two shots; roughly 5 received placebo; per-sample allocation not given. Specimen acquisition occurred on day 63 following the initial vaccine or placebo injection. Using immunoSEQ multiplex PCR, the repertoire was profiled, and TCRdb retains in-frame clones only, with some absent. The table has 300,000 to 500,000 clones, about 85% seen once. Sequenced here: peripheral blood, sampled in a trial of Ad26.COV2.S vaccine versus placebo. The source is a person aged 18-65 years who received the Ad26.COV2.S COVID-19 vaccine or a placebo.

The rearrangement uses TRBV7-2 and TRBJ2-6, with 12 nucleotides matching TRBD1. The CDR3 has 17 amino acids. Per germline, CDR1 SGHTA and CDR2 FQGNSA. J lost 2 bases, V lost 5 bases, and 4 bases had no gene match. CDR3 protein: CASSAGTGGAGANVLTF. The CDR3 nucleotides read TGTGCCAGCAGCGCCGGGACAGGGGGCGCTGGGGCCAACGTCCTGACTTTC.

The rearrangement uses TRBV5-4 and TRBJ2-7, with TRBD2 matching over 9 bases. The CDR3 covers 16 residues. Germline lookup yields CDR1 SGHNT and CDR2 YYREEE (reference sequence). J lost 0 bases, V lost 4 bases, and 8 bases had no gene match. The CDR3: CASSPGSGGLSYEQYF. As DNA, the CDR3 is TGTGCCAGCAGCCCCGGTAGCGGGGGACTCTCCTACGAGCAGTACTTC.

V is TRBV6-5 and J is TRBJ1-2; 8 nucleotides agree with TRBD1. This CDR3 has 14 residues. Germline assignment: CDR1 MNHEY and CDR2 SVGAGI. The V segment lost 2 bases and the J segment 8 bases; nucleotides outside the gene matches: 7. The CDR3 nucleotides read TGTGCCAGCAGTTACGTTCAGGGGGCTAGCGGCTACACCTTC. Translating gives CASSYVQGASGYTF.

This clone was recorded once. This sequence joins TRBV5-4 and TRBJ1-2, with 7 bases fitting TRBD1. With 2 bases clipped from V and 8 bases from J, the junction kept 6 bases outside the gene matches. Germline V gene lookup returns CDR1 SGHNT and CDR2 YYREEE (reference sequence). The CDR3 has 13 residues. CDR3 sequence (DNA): TGTGCCAGCAGCTTACAGGGGAAGGGCGGCTACACCTTC. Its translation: CASSLQGKGGYTF.